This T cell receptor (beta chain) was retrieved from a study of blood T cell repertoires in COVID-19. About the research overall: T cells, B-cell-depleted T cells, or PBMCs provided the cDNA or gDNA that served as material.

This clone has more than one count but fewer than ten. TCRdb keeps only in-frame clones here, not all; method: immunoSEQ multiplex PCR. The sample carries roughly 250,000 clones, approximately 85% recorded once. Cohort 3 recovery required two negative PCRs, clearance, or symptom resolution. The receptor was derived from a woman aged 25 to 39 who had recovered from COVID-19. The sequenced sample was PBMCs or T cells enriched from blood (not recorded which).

The CDR3 reads CASSMPDSYEAFF. In DNA, the CDR3 is TGCGCCAGCAGTATGCCGGACAGCTATGAAGCTTTCTTT. This chain connects TRBV10-2 to TRBJ1-1; possible D gene TRBD1, 6 bases. Trimming removed 5 bases from V and 7 bases from J, with 14 bases in between. The CDR3 is made up of 13 amino acids. The germline gives CDR1 WSHSY, CDR2 SAAADI.